This TCR beta chain was documented in a study of neoadjuvant anti-PD-1 for oral cavity cancer. Time point given: after neoadjuvant nivolumab, at surgical resection. Patients were newly diagnosed with stage II-IVA oral cavity squamous cell carcinoma without prior systemic or radiation treatment. Germline CDR1 reads SGHTA; CDR2 reads FQGNSA. The CDR3 has 12 amino acids. V gave up 6 bases and J gave up 6 bases, with 11 bases separating them. Sequenced by immunoSEQ multiplex PCR; TCRdb stores in-frame clones only, minus some. The sample carries 20,000 to 25,000 clones, under 55% recorded once. This TCR derives from a person aged 35-79 years with oral cavity squamous cell carcinoma. The chain joins TRBV7-2 to TRBJ1-1; no firm D call. Specimen: tumor tissue, collected after nivolumab (anti-PD-1) treatment. In nucleotides, the CDR3 is TGTGCCAGCAGGCCCGGGGTGGCTGAAGCTTTCTTT. It is translated as CASRPGVAEAFF.